These 8 T cell receptor beta chains share one sample of origin, sequenced in a study of cytomegalovirus exposure and HLA in healthy donors. Primers included in the PCR were 60 Vbeta and 13 Jbeta primers. Profiling relied on immunoSEQ multiplex PCR, and the TCRdb table lists in-frame clones only, not all of them. Among over 70,000 clones, roughly 66% were seen once, and the ten largest hold 2.1%. The sample consisted of PBMCs. These receptors all stem from a man under 40 in good health and CMV-seronegative.

In its sample, this clone was seen once. CDR3 amino acids: CASSDRFEAFF. In DNA form, the CDR3 reads TGTGCCAGCAGCGACAGATTTGAAGCTTTCTTT. This rearrangement joins TRBV11-2 to TRBJ1-1; D is possibly TRBD1 (5 bases). The CDR3 is 11 amino acids. CDR1 is SGHAT and CDR2 is FQNNGV in the germline V gene. V lost 5 bases and J 7 bases, leaving 8 bases between the germline ends.

This clone was seen just once. The chain joins TRBV6-5 to TRBJ1-4; the D gene is possibly TRBD1 (6 bases). V was pared by 2 bases and J by 3 bases, with 10 bases between. Germline CDR1 MNHEY, CDR2 SVGAGI. This CDR3 is built from 15 residues. For the CDR3, the DNA is TGTGCCAGCAGTTACGGGGGCGCTGCTAATGAAAAACTGTTTTTT. Translation: CASSYGGAANEKLFF.

The chain employs TRBV7-6 and TRBJ1-2, with TRBD1 matching over 11 bases. Unmatched junction bases numbered 7, after V lost 5 bases and J lost 2 bases. The CDR3 extends over 16 amino acids. Looked up from germline, CDR1 is SGHVS and CDR2 is FNYEAQ. The CDR3 protein is CASSNHGTGGNYGYTF. The CDR3 DNA is TGTGCCAGCAGCAACCACGGGACAGGGGGAAACTATGGCTACACCTTC.

This clone showed up just a few times. The rearrangement joins TRBV5-1 to TRBJ1-1; 11 bases map to TRBD1. This CDR3 is built from 15 residues. Germline V lookup: CDR1 SGHRS, CDR2 YFSETQ. Trimming at V came to 4 bases and at J to 4 bases, leaving 6 bases not matched to a gene. The CDR3 DNA reads TGCGCCAGCAGCGTTGGGACAGGGGGTCTCACTGAAGCTTTCTTT. Its translation is CASSVGTGGLTEAFF.

This clone was seen only once. The V gene is TRBV19, the J gene TRBJ1-2; D might be TRBD1 (5 bases). The germline V and J ends were trimmed by 7 bases and 9 bases, with 18 bases remaining between them. There are 13 residues in the CDR3. CDR1 is LNHDA and CDR2 is SQIVND in the germline V gene (reference sequence). Here the CDR3 reads CASTSAGKGRYTF. The CDR3, as DNA: TGTGCCAGTACGTCGGCAGGGAAGGGCCGCTACACCTTC.

To note about this clone: This sample also contains other DNA sequences that code for the same CDR3. The chain uses TRBV27 and TRBJ1-1; D may be TRBD1 (5 bases). V was clipped by 3 bases and J by 1 base, with 6 bases between them. The CDR3 loop spans 13 amino acids. Germline V gene lookup returns CDR1 MNHEY and CDR2 SMNVEV (reference sequence). DNA of the CDR3: TGTGCCAGCAGTTTGGGGGGGAACACTGAAGCTTTCTTT. It translates to CASSLGGNTEAFF.

The chain combines TRBV6-6 with TRBJ1-1; D is uncertain. The V end was cut by 7 bases, the J end by 2 bases, with 17 bases between. Germline CDR1 reads MNHNY; CDR2 reads SVGAGI (reference sequence). The CDR3 has 15 residues. CDR3 coding DNA: TGTGCCAGCACCCACGGGTCGGCTTTCAACACTGAAGCTTTCTTT. Translation gives CASTHGSAFNTEAFF.

This clone was picked up one time. This sequence joins TRBV30 and TRBJ1-1; D unresolved. V was cut by 3 bases and J by 6 bases, with 17 bases left in between. The CDR3 runs to 14 residues. The germline V gene encodes CDR1 GTSNPN and CDR2 SVGIG (reference sequence). The CDR3 spells CAWRSRVLGSEAFF. CDR3 sequence (DNA): TGTGCCTGGAGATCACGGGTGCTTGGGTCTGAAGCTTTCTTT.